There are a few counts of the clone carrying this TCR delta chain. The antigen is unknown. These data are taken from a study of Vδ1+ human thymocytes. The CDR3 is made up of 21 amino acids. V gave up 6 bases and J gave up 0 bases; unmatched junction bases: 25. Germline V gene sequence: CDR1 TSWWSYY, CDR2 QGS. Extracted RNA was reverse transcribed into cDNA. CDR3 amplicons came from multiplex PCR with pooled V-gene forward and constant-region reverse primers. TCRdb reapplied CATT to the multiplex PCR reads. There are 20,000 to 25,000 delta-chain clones in the sample; 25% to 30% occur only once, and about 1.6% lies in the top ten. The study's findings and limits: In the thymus, TRG and TRD repertoires looked highly polyclonal with Gaussian CDR3 lengths. Many TRG clonotypes were shared between donors; TRD repertoires were essentially private. Thymic delta-chain repertoires held 15% to 20% Vdelta2 sequences and few Vdelta3, despite high sort purity.

Purity of the sorted Vdelta1+ thymocytes ranged from 98% to 99.6%. Sequenced: Vdelta1+ gamma-delta thymocytes from the thymus. Subset of the sample: FACS-sorted CD3+ TCRalphabeta- TCRVdelta1+ TCRVdelta2- thymocytes. The receptor's source is a boy in the first two years of life who had congenital heart surgery. The chain joins TRDV1 to TRDJ1; 7 positions match TRDD3. In DNA form, the CDR3 reads TGTGCTCTTGGAACCAGTAGACCCTACCCGGCGTTGGGGGACCACACCGATAAACTCATCTTT. It encodes CALGTSRPYPALGDHTDKLIF.